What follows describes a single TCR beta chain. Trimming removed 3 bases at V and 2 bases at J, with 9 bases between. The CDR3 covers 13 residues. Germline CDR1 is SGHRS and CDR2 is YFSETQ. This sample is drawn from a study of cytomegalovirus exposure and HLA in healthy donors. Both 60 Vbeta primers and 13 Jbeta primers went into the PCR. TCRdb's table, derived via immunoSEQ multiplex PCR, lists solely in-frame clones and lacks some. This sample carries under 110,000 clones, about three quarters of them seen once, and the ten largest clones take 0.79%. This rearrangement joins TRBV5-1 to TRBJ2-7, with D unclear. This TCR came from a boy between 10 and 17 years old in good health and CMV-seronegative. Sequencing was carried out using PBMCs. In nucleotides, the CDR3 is TGCGCCAGCAGCTACCCCCGGGCCTACGAGCAGTACTTC. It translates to CASSYPRAYEQYF.